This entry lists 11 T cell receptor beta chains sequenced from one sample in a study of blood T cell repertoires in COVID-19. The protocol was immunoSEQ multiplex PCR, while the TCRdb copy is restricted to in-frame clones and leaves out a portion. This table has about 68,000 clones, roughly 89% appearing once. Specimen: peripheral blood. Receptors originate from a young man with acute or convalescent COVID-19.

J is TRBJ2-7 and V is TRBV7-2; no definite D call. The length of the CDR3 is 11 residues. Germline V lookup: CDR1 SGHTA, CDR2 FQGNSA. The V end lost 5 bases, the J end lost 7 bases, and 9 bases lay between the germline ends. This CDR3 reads CASSLSWEQYF. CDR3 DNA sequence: TGTGCCAGCAGCCTAAGTTGGGAGCAGTACTTC.

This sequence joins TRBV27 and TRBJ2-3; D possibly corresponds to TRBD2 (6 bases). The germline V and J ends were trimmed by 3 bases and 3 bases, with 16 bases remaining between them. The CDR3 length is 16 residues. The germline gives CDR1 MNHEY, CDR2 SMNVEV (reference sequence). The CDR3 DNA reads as TGTGCCAGCAGTTTCACGAGGAAGGGGAGGACAGATACGCAGTATTTT. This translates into CASSFTRKGRTDTQYF.

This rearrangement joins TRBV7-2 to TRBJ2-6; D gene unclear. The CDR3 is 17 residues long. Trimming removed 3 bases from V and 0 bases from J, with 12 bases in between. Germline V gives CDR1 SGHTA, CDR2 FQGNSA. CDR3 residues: CASSFIARSSGANVLTF. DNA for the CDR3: TGTGCCAGCAGCTTCATAGCACGGAGCTCTGGGGCCAACGTCCTGACTTTC.

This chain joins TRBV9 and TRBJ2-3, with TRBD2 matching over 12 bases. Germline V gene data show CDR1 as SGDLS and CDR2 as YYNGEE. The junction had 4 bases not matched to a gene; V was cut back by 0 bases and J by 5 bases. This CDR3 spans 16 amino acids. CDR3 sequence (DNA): TGTGCCAGCAGCGTAGGACTAGCGGGAGCCCTAGATACGCAGTATTTT. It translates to CASSVGLAGALDTQYF.

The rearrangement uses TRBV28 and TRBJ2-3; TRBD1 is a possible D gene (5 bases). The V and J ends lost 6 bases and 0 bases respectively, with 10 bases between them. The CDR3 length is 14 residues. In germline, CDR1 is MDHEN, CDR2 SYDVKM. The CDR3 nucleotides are TGTGCCAGCAGAGGGGCCACTAGCACAGATACGCAGTATTTT. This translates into CASRGATSTDTQYF.

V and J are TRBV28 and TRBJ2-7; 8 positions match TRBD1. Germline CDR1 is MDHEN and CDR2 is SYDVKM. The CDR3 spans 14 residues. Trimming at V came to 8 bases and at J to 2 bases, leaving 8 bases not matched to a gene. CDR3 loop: CASGDPGQAYEQYF. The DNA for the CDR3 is TGTGCCAGCGGCGATCCGGGACAGGCCTACGAGCAGTACTTC.

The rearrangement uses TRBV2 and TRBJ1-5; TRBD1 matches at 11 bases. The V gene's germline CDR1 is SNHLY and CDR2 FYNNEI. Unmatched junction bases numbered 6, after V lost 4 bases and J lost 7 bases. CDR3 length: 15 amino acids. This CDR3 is CASSAGTGGGQPQHF. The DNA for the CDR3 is TGTGCCAGCAGTGCTGGGACAGGGGGTGGCCAGCCCCAGCATTTT.

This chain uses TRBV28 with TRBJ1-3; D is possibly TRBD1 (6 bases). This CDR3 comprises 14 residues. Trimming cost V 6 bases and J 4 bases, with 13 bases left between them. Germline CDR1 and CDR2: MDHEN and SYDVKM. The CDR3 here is CASSFLGAGNTIYF. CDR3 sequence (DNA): TGTGCCAGCAGCTTCTTGGGGGCCGGAAACACCATATATTTT.

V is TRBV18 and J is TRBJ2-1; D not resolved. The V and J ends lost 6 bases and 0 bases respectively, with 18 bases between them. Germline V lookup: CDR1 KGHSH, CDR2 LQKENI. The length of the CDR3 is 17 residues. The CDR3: CASSRVEISSSYNEQFF. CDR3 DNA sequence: TGTGCCAGCTCCCGGGTCGAGATATCAAGCTCCTACAATGAGCAGTTCTTC. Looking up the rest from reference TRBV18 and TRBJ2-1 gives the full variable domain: NAGVMQNPRHLVRRRGQEARLRCSPMKGHSHVYWYRQLPEEGLKFMVYLQKENIIDESGMPKERFSAEFPKEGPSILRIQQVVRGDSAAYFCASSRVEISSSYNEQFFGPGTRLTVL.

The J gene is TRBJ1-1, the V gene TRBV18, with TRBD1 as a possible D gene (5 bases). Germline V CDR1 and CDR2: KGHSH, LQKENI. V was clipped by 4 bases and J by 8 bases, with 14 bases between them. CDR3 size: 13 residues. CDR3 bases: TGTGCCAGCTCACAATCCCTGGCAGGGGAAGCTTTCTTT. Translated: CASSQSLAGEAFF.

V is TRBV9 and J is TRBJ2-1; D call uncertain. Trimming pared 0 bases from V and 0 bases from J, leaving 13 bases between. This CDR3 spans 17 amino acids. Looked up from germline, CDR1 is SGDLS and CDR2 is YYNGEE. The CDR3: CASSVDSGLSSYNEQFF. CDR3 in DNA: TGTGCCAGCAGCGTAGATTCCGGTCTGAGCTCCTACAATGAGCAGTTCTTC.